Listed here is a single TCR beta chain. The antigen remains undetermined. This sample is part of a study of blood T cells in healthy people across ages. Whole-study findings and limits: Measured against age, TCR beta diversity per million T cells decreased in a roughly linear manner.

The germline V gene encodes CDR1 SNHLY and CDR2 FYNNEI. V lost 1 base, J lost 7 bases, and 9 bases lay in between. The CDR3 has 13 amino acids. A second PCR, run for about 6 to 11 cycles, used a sample-barcoded 5' primer plus a J-beta primer mix. A 12-random-nucleotide template-switch adaptor tagged each cDNA molecule. A single record per CDR3 protein comes from TCRdb applying MiXCR to the 5' RACE reads. The sample has 1.5 million to 2 million distinct CDR3 sequences, roughly 27% seen once; the top ten hold around 7.7%. Each donor's blood draw was around 9.1 milliliters of peripheral blood. Every sample gave at least 5 micrograms of total RNA when it was extracted.

The rearrangement links TRBV2 to TRBJ2-3; D is unclear. Material for sequencing was blood. The TCR comes from a woman in her 30s in good health. The DNA for the CDR3 is TGTGCCAGCAGTGAAGAGGTGCGTTATACGCAGTATTTT. Translation gives CASSEEVRYTQYF. Together with reference TRBV2 and TRBJ2-3, the CDR3 gives the full variable domain: EPEVTQTPSHQVTQMGQEVILRCVPISNHLYFYWYRQILGQKVEFLVSFYNNEISEKSEIFDDQFSVERPDGSNFTLKIRSTKLEDSAMYFCASSEEVRYTQYFGPGTRLTVL.